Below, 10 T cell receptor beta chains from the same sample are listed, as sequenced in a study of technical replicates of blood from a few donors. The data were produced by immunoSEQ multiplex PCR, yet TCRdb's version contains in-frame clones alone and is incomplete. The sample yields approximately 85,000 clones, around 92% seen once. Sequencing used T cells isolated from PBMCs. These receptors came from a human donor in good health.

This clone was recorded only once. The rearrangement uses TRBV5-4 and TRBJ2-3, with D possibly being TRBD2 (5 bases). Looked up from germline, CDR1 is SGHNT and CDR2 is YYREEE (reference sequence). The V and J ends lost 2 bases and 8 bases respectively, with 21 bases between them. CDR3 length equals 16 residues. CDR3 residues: CASSFDGGGLMGTQYF. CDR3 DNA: TGTGCCAGCAGCTTTGACGGAGGAGGTCTGATGGGTACGCAGTATTTT. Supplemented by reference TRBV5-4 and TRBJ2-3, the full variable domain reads ETGVTQSPTHLIKTRGQQVTLRCSSQSGHNTVSWYQQALGQGPQFIFQYYREEENGRGNFPPRFSGLQFPNYSSELNVNALELDDSALYLCASSFDGGGLMGTQYFGPGTRLTVL.

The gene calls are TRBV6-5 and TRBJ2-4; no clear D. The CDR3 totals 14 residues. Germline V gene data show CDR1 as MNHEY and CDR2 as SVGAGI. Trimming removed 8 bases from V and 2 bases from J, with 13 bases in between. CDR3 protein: CASAPGISKNIQYF. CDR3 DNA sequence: TGTGCCAGCGCACCAGGCATTTCCAAAAACATTCAGTACTTC.

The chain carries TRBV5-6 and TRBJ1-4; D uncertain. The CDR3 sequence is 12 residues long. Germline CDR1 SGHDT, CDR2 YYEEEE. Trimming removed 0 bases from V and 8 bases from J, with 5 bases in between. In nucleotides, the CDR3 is TGTGCCAGCAGCTTGGCTCGGGAAAAACTGTTTTTT. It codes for CASSLAREKLFF.

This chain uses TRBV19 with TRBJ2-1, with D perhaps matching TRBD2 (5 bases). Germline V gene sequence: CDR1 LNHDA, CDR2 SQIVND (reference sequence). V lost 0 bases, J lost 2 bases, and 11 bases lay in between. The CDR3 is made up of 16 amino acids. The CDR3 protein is CASSIDTGNPYNEQFF. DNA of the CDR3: TGTGCCAGTAGTATAGATACCGGGAATCCCTACAATGAGCAGTTCTTC. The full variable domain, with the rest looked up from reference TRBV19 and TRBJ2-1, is DGGITQSPKYLFRKEGQNVTLSCEQNLNHDAMYWYRQDPGQGLRLIYYSQIVNDFQKGDIAEGYSVSREKKESFPLTVTSAQKNPTAFYLCASSIDTGNPYNEQFFGPGTRLTVL.

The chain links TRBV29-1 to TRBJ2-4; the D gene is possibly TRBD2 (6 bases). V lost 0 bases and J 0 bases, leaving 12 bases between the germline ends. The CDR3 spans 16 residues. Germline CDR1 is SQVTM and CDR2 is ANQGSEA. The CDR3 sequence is CSVEDPGVLAKNIQYF. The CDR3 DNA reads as TGCAGCGTTGAAGATCCGGGGGTTCTAGCCAAAAACATTCAGTACTTC. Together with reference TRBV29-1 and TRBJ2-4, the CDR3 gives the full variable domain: SAVISQKPSRDICQRGTSLTIQCQVDSQVTMMFWYRQQPGQSLTLIATANQGSEATYESGFVIDKFPISRPNLTFSTLTVSNMSPEDSSIYLCSVEDPGVLAKNIQYFGAGTRLSVL.

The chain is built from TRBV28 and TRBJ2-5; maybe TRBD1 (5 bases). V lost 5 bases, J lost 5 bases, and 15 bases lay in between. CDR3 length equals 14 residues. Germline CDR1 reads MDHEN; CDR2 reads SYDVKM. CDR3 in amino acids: CASSEGEGGETQYF. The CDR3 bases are TGTGCCAGCAGTGAAGGGGAAGGTGGTGAGACCCAGTACTTC.

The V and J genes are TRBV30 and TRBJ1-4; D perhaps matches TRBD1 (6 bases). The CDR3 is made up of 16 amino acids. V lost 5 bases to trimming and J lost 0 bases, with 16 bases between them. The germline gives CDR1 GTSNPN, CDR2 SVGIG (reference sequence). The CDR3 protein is CAWGGRSFSTNEKLFF. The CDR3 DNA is TGTGCCTGGGGGGGCAGGAGCTTTTCAACTAATGAAAAACTGTTTTTT. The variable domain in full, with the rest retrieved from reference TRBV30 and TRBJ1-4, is SQTIHQWPATLVQPVGSPLSLECTVEGTSNPNLYWYRQAAGRGLQLLFYSVGIGQISSEVPQNLSASRPQDRQFILSSKKLLLSDSGFYLCAWGGRSFSTNEKLFFGSGTQLSVL.

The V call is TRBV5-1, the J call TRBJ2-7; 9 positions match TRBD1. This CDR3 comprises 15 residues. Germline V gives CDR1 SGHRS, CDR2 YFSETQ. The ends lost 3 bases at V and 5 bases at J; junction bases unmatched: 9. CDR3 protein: CASSSVLGQGHEQYF. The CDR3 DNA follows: TGCGCCAGCAGCTCCGTCCTGGGACAGGGTCACGAGCAGTACTTC.

CDR3 bases: TGTGCCAGCAGCTCTGGACTAGCGGGAGTTGGAGAGACCCAGTACTTC. Residues: CASSSGLAGVGETQYF. The rearrangement joins TRBV7-6 to TRBJ2-5; 13 bases fit TRBD2. J was trimmed by 4 bases and V by 4 bases; bases with no gene match: 6. Germline values: CDR1 SGHVS, CDR2 FNYEAQ. The CDR3 runs to 16 residues.

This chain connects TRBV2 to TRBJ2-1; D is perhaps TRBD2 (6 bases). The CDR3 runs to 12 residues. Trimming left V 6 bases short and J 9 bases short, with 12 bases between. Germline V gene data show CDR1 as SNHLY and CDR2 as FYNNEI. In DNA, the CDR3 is TGTGCCAGCAGCGTAGACGGGGGTGAGCAGTTCTTC. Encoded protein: CASSVDGGEQFF.